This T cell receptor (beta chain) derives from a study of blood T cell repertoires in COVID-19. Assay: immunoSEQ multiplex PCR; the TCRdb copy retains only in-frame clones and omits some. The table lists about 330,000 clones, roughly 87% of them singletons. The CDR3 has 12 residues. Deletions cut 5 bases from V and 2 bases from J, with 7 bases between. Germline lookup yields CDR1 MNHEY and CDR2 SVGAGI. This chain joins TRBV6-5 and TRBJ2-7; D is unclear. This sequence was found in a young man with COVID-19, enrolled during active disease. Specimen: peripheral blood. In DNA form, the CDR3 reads TGTGCCAGCAGTCCAAATGCCTACGAGCAGTACTTC. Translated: CASSPNAYEQYF.